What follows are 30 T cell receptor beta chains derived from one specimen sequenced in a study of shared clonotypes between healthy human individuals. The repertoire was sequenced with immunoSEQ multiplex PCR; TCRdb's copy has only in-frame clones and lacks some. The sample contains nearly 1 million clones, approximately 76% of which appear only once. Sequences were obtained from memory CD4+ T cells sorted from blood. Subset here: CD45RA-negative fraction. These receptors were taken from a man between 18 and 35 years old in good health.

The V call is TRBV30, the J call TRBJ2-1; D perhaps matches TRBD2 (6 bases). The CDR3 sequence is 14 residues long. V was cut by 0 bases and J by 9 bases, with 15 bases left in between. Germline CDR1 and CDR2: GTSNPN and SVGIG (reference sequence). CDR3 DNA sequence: TGTGCCTGGAGTGTGGGGGGACCCTCGGGTGAGCAGTTCTTC. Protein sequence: CAWSVGGPSGEQFF.

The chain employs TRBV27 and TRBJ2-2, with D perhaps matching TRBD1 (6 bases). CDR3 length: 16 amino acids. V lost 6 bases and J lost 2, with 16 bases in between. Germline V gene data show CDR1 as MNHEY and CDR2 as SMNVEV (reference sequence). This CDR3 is CASSILGAVNTGELFF. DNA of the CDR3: TGTGCCAGCAGCATCTTGGGGGCAGTTAACACCGGGGAGCTGTTTTTT.

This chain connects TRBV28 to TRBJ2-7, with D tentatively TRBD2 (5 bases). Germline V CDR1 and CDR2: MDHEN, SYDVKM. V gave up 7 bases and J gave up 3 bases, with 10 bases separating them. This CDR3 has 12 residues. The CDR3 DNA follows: TGTGCCAGCACTCGAGAGGGCTACGAGCAGTACTTC. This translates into CASTREGYEQYF. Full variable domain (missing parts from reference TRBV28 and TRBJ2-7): DVKVTQSSRYLVKRTGEKVFLECVQDMDHENMFWYRQDPGLGLRLIYFSYDVKMKEKGDIPEGYSVSREKKERFSLILESASTNQTSMYLCASTREGYEQYFGPGTRLTVT.

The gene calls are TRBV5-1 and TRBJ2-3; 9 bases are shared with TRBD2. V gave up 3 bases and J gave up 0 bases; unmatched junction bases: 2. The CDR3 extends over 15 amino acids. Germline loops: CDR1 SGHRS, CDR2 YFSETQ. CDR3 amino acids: CASSWAGGSTDTQYF. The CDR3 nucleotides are TGCGCCAGCAGCTGGGCGGGAGGGAGCACAGATACGCAGTATTTT.

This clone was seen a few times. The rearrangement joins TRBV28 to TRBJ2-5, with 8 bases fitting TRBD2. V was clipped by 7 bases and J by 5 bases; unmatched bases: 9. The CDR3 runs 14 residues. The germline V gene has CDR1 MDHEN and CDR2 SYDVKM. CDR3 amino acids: CASTEGRGVETQYF. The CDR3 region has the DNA TGTGCCAGCACCGAGGGGCGGGGGGTGGAGACCCAGTACTTC.

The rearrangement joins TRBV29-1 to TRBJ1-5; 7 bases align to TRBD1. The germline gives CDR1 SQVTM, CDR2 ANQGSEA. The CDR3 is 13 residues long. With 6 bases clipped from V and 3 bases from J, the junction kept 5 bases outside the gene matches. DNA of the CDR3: TGCAGCGTGCGACAGGGAAACAATCAGCCCCAGCATTTT. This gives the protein CSVRQGNNQPQHF.

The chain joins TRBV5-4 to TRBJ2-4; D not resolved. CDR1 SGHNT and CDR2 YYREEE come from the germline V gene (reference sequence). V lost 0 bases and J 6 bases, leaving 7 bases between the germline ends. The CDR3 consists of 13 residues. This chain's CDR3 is CASSLGSGNIQYF. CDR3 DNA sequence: TGTGCCAGCAGCTTGGGATCGGGAAACATTCAGTACTTC.

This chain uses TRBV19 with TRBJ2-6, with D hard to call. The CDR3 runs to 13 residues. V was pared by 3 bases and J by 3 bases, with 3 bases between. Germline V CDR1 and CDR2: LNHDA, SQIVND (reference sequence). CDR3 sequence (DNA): TGTGCCAGTAGTATCAATGGGGCCAACGTCCTGACTTTC. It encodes CASSINGANVLTF.

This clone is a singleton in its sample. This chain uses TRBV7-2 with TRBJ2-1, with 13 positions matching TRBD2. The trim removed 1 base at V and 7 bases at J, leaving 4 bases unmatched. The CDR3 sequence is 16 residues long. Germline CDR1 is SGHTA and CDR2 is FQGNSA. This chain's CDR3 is CASSLDTSGGGNEQFF. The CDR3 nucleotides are TGTGCCAGCAGCTTAGATACTAGCGGGGGGGGTAATGAGCAGTTCTTC.

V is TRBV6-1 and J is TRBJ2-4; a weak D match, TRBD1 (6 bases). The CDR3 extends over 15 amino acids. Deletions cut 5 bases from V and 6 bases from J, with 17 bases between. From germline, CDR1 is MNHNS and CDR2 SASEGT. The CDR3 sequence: CASSSGALGINIQYF. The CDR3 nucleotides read TGTGCCAGCAGTTCAGGGGCGCTCGGTATAAACATTCAGTACTTC.

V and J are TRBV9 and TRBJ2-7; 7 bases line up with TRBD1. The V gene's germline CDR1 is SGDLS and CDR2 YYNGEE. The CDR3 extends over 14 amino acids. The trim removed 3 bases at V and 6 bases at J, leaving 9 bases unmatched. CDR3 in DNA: TGTGCCAGCAGCGCACCGGGACAGTTCTTCGAGCAGTACTTC. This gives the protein CASSAPGQFFEQYF. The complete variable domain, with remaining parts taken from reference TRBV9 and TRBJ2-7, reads DSGVTQTPKHLITATGQRVTLRCSPRSGDLSVYWYQQSLDQGLQFLIQYYNGEERAKGNILERFSAQQFPDLHSELNLSSLELGDSALYFCASSAPGQFFEQYFGPGTRLTVT.

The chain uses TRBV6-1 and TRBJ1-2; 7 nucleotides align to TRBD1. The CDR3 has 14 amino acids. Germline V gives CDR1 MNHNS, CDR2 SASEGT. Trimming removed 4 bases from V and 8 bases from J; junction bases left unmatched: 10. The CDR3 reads CASSAQQGMVGYTF. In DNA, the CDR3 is TGTGCCAGCAGTGCGCAACAGGGGATGGTAGGCTACACCTTC.

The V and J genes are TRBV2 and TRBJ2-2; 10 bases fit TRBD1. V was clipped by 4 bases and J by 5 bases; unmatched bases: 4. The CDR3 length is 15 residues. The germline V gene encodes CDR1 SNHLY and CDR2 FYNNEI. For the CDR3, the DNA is TGTGCCAGCAGTGGACGGACAGGGGGAACCGGGGAGCTGTTTTTT. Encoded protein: CASSGRTGGTGELFF.

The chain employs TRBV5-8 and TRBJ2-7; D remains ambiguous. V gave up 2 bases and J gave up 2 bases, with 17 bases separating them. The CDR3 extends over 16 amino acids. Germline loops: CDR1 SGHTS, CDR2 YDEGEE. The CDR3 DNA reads TGTGCCAGCAGCTTCAGGCATTCGACTCTCCCCTACGAGCAGTACTTC. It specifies CASSFRHSTLPYEQYF.

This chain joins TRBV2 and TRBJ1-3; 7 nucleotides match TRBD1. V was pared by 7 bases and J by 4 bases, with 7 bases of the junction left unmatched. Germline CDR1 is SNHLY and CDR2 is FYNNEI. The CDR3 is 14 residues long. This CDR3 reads CASNSGTAGNTIYF. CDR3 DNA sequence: TGTGCCAGCAACTCCGGGACAGCAGGAAACACCATATATTTT.

The CDR3 here is CASSLVSGGENIQYF. CDR3 in DNA: TGCGCCAGCAGCTTGGTATCAGGGGGTGAGAACATTCAGTACTTC. The chain combines TRBV5-1 with TRBJ2-4; TRBD1 matches 7 bases. Germline V gene lookup returns CDR1 SGHRS and CDR2 YFSETQ. This CDR3 spans 15 amino acids. Trimming cost V 0 bases and J 7 bases; bases outside gene matches: 7.

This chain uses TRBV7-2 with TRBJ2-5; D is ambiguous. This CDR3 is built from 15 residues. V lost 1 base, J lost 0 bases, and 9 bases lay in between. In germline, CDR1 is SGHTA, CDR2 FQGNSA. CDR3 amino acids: CASSLESWYQETQYF. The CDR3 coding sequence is TGTGCCAGCAGCTTAGAATCTTGGTACCAAGAGACCCAGTACTTC. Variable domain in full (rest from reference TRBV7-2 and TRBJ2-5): GAGVSQSPSNKVTEKGKDVELRCDPISGHTALYWYRQSLGQGLEFLIYFQGNSAPDKSGLPSDRFSAERTGGSVSTLTIQRTQQEDSAVYLCASSLESWYQETQYFGPGTRLLVL.

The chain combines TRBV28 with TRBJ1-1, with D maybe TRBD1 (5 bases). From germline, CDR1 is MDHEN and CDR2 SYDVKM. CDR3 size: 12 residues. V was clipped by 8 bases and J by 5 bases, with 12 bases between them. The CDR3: CASDSDRTEAFF. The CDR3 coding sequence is TGTGCCAGCGATAGCGACAGAACTGAAGCTTTCTTT.

CDR3 DNA sequence: TGTGCCAGCAGGTGGGACGCCCGGAACTACGAGCAGTACTTC. Protein product: CASRWDARNYEQYF. The chain employs TRBV27 and TRBJ2-7; the D call may be TRBD1 or TRBD2 (5 bases each). This CDR3 is built from 14 residues. The germline V gene encodes CDR1 MNHEY and CDR2 SMNVEV (reference sequence). The V gene lost 6 bases and the J gene lost 3 bases, with 15 bases spanning the gap.

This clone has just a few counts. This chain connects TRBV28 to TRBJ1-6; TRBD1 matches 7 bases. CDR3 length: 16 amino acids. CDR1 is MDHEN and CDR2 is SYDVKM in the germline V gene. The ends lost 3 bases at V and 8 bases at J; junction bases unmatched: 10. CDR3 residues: CASSFDPGGGDSPLHF. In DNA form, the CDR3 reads TGTGCCAGCAGTTTTGACCCAGGGGGAGGGGATTCACCCCTCCACTTT.

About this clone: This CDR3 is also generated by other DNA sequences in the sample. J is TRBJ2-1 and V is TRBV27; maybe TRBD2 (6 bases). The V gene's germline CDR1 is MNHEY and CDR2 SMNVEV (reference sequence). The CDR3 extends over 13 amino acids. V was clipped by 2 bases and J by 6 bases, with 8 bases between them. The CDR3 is CASSLRRGNEQFF. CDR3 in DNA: TGTGCCAGCAGTTTAAGGAGGGGCAATGAGCAGTTCTTC.

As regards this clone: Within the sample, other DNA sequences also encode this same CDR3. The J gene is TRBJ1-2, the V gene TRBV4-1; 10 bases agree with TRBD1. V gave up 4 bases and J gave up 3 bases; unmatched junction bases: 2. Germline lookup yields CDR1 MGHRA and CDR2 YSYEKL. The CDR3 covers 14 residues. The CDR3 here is CASSRGQGDYGYTF. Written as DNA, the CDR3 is TGCGCCAGCAGCCGCGGACAGGGGGACTATGGCTACACCTTC.

CDR3 in amino acids: CASRRDRGNEKLFF. Written as DNA, the CDR3 is TGTGCCAGCAGGCGGGACAGGGGTAATGAAAAACTGTTTTTT. J is TRBJ1-4 and V is TRBV2, with 10 bases that match TRBD1. The ends lost 6 bases at V and 4 bases at J; junction bases unmatched: 2. This CDR3 region has 14 residues. Looked up from germline, CDR1 is SNHLY and CDR2 is FYNNEI.

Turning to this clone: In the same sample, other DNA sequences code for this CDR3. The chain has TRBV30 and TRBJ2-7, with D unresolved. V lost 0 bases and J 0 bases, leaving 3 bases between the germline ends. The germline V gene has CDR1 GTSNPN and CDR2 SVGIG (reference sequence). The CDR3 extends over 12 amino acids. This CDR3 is CAWSVRSYEQYF. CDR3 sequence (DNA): TGTGCCTGGAGTGTACGCTCCTACGAGCAGTACTTC.

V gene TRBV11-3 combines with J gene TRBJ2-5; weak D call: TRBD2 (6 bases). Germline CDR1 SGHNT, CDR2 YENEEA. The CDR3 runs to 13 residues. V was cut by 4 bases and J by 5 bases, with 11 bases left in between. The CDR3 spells CASSSSGLETQYF. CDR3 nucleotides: TGTGCCAGCAGCTCCAGCGGGCTGGAGACCCAGTACTTC. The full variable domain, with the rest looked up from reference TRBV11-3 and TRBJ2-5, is EAGVVQSPRYKIIEKKQPVAFWCNPISGHNTLYWYLQNLGQGPELLIRYENEEAVDDSQLPKDRFSAERLKGVDSTLKIQPAELGDSAVYLCASSSSGLETQYFGPGTRLLVL.

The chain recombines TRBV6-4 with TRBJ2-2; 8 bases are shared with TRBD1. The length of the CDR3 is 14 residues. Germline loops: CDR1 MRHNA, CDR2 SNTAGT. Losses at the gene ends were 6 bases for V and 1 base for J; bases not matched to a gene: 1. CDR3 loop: CASRGTGNTGELFF. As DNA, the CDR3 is TGTGCCAGCAGGGGGACAGGGAACACCGGGGAGCTGTTTTTT.

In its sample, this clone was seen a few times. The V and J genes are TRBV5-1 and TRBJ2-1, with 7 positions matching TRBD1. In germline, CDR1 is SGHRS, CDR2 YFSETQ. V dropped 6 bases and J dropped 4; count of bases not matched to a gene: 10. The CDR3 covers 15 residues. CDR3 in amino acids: CASKTGQAPYNEQFF. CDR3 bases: TGCGCCAGCAAAACAGGACAGGCCCCTTACAATGAGCAGTTCTTC.

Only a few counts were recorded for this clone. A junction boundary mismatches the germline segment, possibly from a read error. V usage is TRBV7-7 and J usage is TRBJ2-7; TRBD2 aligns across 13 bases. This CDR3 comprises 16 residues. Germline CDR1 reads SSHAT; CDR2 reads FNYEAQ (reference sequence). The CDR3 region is CASSAGLAGESYEQYF. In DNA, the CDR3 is TGTGCTAGCAGCGCCGGACTAGCGGGAGAGTCCTACGAGCAGTACTTC. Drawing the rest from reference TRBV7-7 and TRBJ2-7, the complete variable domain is GAGVSQSPRYKVTKRGQDVTLRCDPISSHATLYWYQQALGQGPEFLTYFNYEAQPDKSGLPSDRFSAERPEGSISTLTIQRTEQRDSAMYRCASSAGLAGESYEQYFGPGTRLTVT.

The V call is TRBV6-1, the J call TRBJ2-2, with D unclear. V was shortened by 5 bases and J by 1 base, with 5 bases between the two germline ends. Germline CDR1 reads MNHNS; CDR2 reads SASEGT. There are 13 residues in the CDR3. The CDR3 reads CASSRKNTGELFF. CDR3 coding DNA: TGTGCCAGCAGTCGGAAGAACACCGGGGAGCTGTTTTTT.

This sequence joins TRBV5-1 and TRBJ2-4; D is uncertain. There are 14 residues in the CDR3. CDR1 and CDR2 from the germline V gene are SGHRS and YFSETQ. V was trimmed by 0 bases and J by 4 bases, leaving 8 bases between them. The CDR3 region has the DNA TGCGCCAGCAGCTTGGCCGCAGGAAAAAACATTCAGTACTTC. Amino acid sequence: CASSLAAGKNIQYF.